The present TCR beta chain was sequenced within a study of vaccination effects on CD4 cells after COVID-19. Sequencing in the ViraFEST assay came after antigen-specific CD4+ T cells had been expanded with viral peptide pools, which were used to stimulate PBMC. The culture ran for around 10 days before CD4+ T cells were isolated. A PCR test confirmed that the person had SARS-CoV-2 infection between March and December 2020. Each participant was given two doses of one vaccine (BNT162b2 or mRNA-1273). Comment on this clone: Its antigen is unknown.

Germline V CDR1 and CDR2: SGHTA, FQGNSA. This CDR3 contains 15 residues. V dropped 4 bases and J dropped 6 bases, with 16 bases sitting between them. Some clones are missing from TCRdb's copy, which holds only in-frame ones; the method was immunoSEQ multiplex PCR. The top ten clones hold approximately 20% of a sample with 17,000 or so clones, less than 85% of them seen once. This sequence originates from a human donor who had a prior SARS-CoV-2 infection. Sample: CD4+ T cells from PBMCs cultured with SARS-CoV-2 spike peptides, taken after COVID-19 vaccination. The chain links TRBV7-2 to TRBJ2-1; perhaps TRBD2 as D (6 bases). CDR3 coding DNA: TGTGCCAGCAGCTCAAAGCGGGTCGCCGGCAATGAGCAGTTCTTC. Translating gives CASSSKRVAGNEQFF.